These 18 T cell receptor beta chains were sequenced from one sample in a study of T cells expressing NK-cell markers. TCRdb reanalyzed the 5' RACE reads, giving one entry per CDR3 protein sequence and no DNA. The sample table sets out 140,000 or so distinct CDR3 sequences. Sequenced: blood T cells: a sorted CD56 or NKG2C T cell subset, CD4+ or CD8+ T cells, or bulk PBMC T cells (not recorded which). These receptors were obtained from a man between 18 and 29 years old in good health.

The J gene is TRBJ2-3, the V gene TRBV30; TCRdb returns TRBD2, unconfirmable since there is no DNA. The germline gives CDR1 GTSNPN, CDR2 SVGIG (reference sequence). The CDR3 has 13 residues. The CDR3 spells CAWTSGVSDTQYF.

The CDR3 sequence is CASRSPGSDTEAFF. The chain links TRBV27 to TRBJ1-1; TCRdb picks TRBD1, but there is no DNA to check that call. CDR1 and CDR2 from the germline V gene are MNHEY and SMNVEV (reference sequence). The CDR3 loop spans 14 amino acids.

This chain links TRBV19 with TRBJ2-5; TCRdb lists TRBD1, though no DNA is available to test this call. Germline CDR1 and CDR2: LNHDA and SQIVND (reference sequence). The length of the CDR3 is 15 residues. CDR3: CASSIILGGGETQYF.

The V call is TRBV27, the J call TRBJ1-5; without DNA, the TCRdb call of TRBD1 cannot be checked. CDR3 length: 14 amino acids. Germline-derived CDR1 and CDR2 are MNHEY and SMNVEV (reference sequence). The CDR3 protein is CASSTQGAGQPQHF.

The chain couples TRBV7-9 to TRBJ2-1; without DNA, the TCRdb call of TRBD2 cannot be checked. Per the germline V gene, CDR1 is SEHNR and CDR2 is FQNEAQ (reference sequence). The CDR3 sequence is 15 residues long. The CDR3 reads CASSPTKLADNEQFF.

The chain carries TRBV9 and TRBJ2-6; TCRdb picks TRBD1, but there is no DNA to check that call. Germline CDR1 SGDLS, CDR2 YYNGEE. This CDR3 region has 17 residues. This CDR3 is CASSPGGRRSGANVLTF.

The chain joins TRBV12-3 or TRBV12-4 to TRBJ2-2. The CDR3 runs 14 residues. CDR3 in amino acids: CASILDSNTGELFF.

The J gene is TRBJ2-5, the V gene TRBV7-9; TCRdb selects TRBD1, and the lack of DNA leaves this call unchecked. The CDR3 length is 15 residues. Germline CDR1 is SEHNR and CDR2 is FQNEAQ (reference sequence). The CDR3 sequence: CASSKWTGGWETQYF.

The rearrangement joins TRBV2 to TRBJ1-1; TCRdb lists TRBD1, though no DNA is available to test this call. The CDR3 has 13 residues. CDR1 SNHLY and CDR2 FYNNEI come from the germline V gene. The CDR3 region is CASSLGTGGEAFF.

V is TRBV29-1 and J is TRBJ2-3. The germline gives CDR1 SQVTM, CDR2 ANQGSEA. The CDR3 has 15 amino acids. The CDR3 region is CSVGSTWGFTDTQYF.

This CDR3 is CSVEAGTSGSYEQYF. The rearrangement joins TRBV29-1 to TRBJ2-7; with no DNA, the TCRdb D assignment of TRBD2 cannot be verified. This CDR3 comprises 15 residues. The V gene's germline CDR1 is SQVTM and CDR2 ANQGSEA.

The J gene is TRBJ2-5, the V gene TRBV5-1. The CDR3 runs 14 residues. Looked up from germline, CDR1 is SGHRS and CDR2 is YFSETQ. This CDR3 reads CASSFLLGQETQYF.

The chain combines TRBV7-9 with TRBJ1-2; the D call from TCRdb, TRBD1, cannot be confirmed without DNA. Germline assignment: CDR1 SEHNR and CDR2 FQNEAQ (reference sequence). The CDR3 has 15 amino acids. CDR3: CASSGGVGGFYGYTF. Full variable domain (missing parts from reference TRBV7-9 and TRBJ1-2): DTGVSQNPRHKITKRGQNVTFRCDPISEHNRLYWYRQTLGQGPEFLTYFQNEAQLEKSRLLSDRFSAERPKGSFSTLEIQRTEQGDSAMYLCASSGGVGGFYGYTFGSGTRLTVV.

The rearrangement uses TRBV25-1 and TRBJ1-5; no DNA is available, so the TRBD1 call from TCRdb remains unchecked. The germline V gene encodes CDR1 MGHDK and CDR2 SYGVNS. The CDR3 sequence is 16 residues long. Here the CDR3 reads CASSESGWGANQPQHF.

The J gene is TRBJ2-4, the V gene TRBV7-9; TCRdb picks TRBD1, but there is no DNA to check that call. Germline assignment: CDR1 SEHNR and CDR2 FQNEAQ (reference sequence). This CDR3 spans 12 amino acids. CDR3 sequence reads: CASRGQGPIQYF.

The rearrangement uses TRBV7-2 and TRBJ2-5. Germline V CDR1 and CDR2: SGHTA, FQGNSA. The CDR3 is 14 residues long. CDR3 region: CASSLRQYQETQYF. Looking up the rest from reference TRBV7-2 and TRBJ2-5 gives the full variable domain: GAGVSQSPSNKVTEKGKDVELRCDPISGHTALYWYRQSLGQGLEFLIYFQGNSAPDKSGLPSDRFSAERTGGSVSTLTIQRTQQEDSAVYLCASSLRQYQETQYFGPGTRLLVL.

The chain carries TRBV20-1 and TRBJ2-1; the TCRdb call, TRBD1, lacks DNA for checking. This CDR3 is built from 16 residues. The germline V gene has CDR1 DFQATT and CDR2 SNEGSKA (reference sequence). The CDR3 loop is CSAREGAADYYNEQFF.

The rearrangement uses TRBV7-9 and TRBJ2-7; without DNA, the TCRdb call of TRBD1 cannot be checked. The CDR3 covers 16 residues. The germline V gene encodes CDR1 SEHNR and CDR2 FQNEAQ (reference sequence). The CDR3 loop is CASSLAGQGLIYEQYF.